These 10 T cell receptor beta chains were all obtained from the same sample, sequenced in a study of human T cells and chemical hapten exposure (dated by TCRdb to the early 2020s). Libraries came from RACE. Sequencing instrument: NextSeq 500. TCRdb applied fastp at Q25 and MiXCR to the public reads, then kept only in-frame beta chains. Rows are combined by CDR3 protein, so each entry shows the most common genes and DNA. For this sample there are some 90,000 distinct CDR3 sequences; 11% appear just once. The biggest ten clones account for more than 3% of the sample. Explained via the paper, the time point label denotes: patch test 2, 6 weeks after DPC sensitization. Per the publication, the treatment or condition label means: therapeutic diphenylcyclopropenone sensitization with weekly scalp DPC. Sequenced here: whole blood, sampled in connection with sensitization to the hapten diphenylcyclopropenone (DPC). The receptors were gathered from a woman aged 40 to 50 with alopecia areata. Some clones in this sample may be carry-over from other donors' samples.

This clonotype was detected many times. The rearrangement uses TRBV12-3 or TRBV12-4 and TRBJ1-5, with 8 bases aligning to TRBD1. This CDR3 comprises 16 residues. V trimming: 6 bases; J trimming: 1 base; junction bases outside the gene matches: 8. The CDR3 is CASSAQGAESNQPQHF. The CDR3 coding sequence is TGTGCCAGCAGCGCCCAGGGGGCTGAGAGCAATCAGCCCCAGCATTTT.

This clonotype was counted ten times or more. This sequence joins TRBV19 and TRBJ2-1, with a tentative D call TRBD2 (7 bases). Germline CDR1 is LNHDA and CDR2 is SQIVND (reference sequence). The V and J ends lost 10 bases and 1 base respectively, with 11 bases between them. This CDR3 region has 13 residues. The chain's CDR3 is CATRGASYNEQFF. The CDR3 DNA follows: TGTGCCACCCGGGGGGCGTCCTACAATGAGCAGTTCTTC. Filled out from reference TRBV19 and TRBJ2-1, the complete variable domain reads DGGITQSPKYLFRKEGQNVTLSCEQNLNHDAMYWYRQDPGQGLRLIYYSQIVNDFQKGDIAEGYSVSREKKESFPLTVTSAQKNPTAFYLCATRGASYNEQFFGPGTRLTVL.

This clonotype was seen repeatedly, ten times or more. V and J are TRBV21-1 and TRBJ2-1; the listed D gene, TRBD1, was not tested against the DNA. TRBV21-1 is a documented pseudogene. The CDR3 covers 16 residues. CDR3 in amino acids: CASSHGKLSSYNEQFF. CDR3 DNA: TGTGCCAGCAGCCACGGGAAGTTATCCTCCTACAATGAGCAGTTCTTC.

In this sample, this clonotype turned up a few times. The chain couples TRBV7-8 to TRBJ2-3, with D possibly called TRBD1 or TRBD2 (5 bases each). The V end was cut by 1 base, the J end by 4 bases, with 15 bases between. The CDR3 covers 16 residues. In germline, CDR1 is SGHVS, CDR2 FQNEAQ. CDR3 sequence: CASSLVSPRGPDTQYF. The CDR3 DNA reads TGTGCCAGCAGCTTAGTGTCTCCTCGGGGCCCAGATACGCAGTATTTT.

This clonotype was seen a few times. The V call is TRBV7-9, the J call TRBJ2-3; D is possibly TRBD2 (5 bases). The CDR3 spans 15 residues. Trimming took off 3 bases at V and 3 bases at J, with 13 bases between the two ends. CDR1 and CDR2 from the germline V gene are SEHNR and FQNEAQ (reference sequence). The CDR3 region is CASSFLAGGTDTQYF. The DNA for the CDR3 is TGTGCCAGCAGCTTCCTCGCGGGCGGGACAGATACGCAGTATTTT. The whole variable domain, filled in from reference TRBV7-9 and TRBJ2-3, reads DTGVSQNPRHKITKRGQNVTFRCDPISEHNRLYWYRQTLGQGPEFLTYFQNEAQLEKSRLLSDRFSAERPKGSFSTLEIQRTEQGDSAMYLCASSFLAGGTDTQYFGPGTRLTVL.

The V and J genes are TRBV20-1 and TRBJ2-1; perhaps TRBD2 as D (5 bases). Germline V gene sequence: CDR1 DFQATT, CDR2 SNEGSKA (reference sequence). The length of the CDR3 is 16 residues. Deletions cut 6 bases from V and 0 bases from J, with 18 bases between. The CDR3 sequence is CSALLPEESSYNEQFF. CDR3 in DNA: TGCAGTGCCCTTCTTCCGGAGGAAAGCTCCTACAATGAGCAGTTCTTC.

The CDR3 DNA is TGTGCCAGCAGCCCCTGCCCGCAGGGAAGCTCCTACAATGAGCAGTTCTTC. It translates to CASSPCPQGSSYNEQFF. The chain uses TRBV21-1 and TRBJ2-1; the table's D call, TRBD1, was not checked against the DNA. TRBV21-1 corresponds to a pseudogene. This CDR3 comprises 17 residues.

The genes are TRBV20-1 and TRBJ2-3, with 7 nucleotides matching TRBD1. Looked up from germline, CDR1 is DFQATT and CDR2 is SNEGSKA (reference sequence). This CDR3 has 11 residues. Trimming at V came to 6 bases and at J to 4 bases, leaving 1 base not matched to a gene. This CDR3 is CSAQGADTQYF. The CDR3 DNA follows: TGCAGTGCGCAGGGGGCAGATACGCAGTATTTT.

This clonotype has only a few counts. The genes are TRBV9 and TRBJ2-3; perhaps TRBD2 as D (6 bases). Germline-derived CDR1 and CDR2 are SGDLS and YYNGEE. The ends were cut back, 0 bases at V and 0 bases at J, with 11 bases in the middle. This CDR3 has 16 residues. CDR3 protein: CASSVVPSGSTDTQYF. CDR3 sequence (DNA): TGTGCCAGCAGCGTAGTGCCCAGCGGGAGCACAGATACGCAGTATTTT.

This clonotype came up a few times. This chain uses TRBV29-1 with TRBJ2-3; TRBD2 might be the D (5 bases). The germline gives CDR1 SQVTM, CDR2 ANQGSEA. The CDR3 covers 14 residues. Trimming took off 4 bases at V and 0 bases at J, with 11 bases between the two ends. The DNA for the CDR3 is TGCAGCGTTGCGGGGATAACTAGCACAGATACGCAGTATTTT. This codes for CSVAGITSTDTQYF.